Shown below are 3 T cell receptor beta chains from a single sample sequenced in a study of T cells in Graves' hyperthyroidism and ophthalmopathy. Authors of the study amplified TCR beta CDR3 regions from RNA transcripts. Initially, a first-round RT-PCR of the TCR CDR3 employed the HTBI primer set. TCRdb used MiXCR to reprocess the multiplex PCR reads, holding one entry per CDR3 protein. Here the sample spans about 560,000 distinct CDR3 sequences, approximately 15% being singletons. What was sequenced was blood. All receptors come from a woman aged 18-29 years with Graves' hyperthyroidism.

This clonotype was found many times. V and J are TRBV2 and TRBJ2-1, with D perhaps TRBD1 or TRBD2 (5 bases each). The CDR3 length is 15 residues. Germline V lookup: CDR1 SNHLY, CDR2 FYNNEI. Trimming took off 5 bases at V and 0 bases at J, with 11 bases between the two ends. CDR3 residues: CASSPGTLSYNEQFF. CDR3 coding DNA: TGTGCCAGCAGTCCCGGGACGCTCTCCTACAATGAGCAGTTCTTC.

The sample holds many counts of this clonotype. The rearrangement uses TRBV11-2 and TRBJ2-5; D may be TRBD2 (6 bases). The germline gives CDR1 SGHAT, CDR2 FQNNGV. The V end lost 0 bases, the J end lost 5 bases, and 13 bases lay between the germline ends. The CDR3 contains 15 residues. This CDR3 is CASSLDLGLSETQYF. The DNA for the CDR3 is TGTGCCAGCAGCTTAGACCTGGGACTCTCCGAGACCCAGTACTTC.

In this sample, this clonotype turned up many times. The chain combines TRBV3-1 with TRBJ1-4, with a tentative D call TRBD1 (5 bases). The germline V gene encodes CDR1 LGHDT and CDR2 YNNKEL (reference sequence). Trimming left V 0 bases short and J 0 bases short, with 8 bases between. This CDR3 contains 16 residues. The CDR3 is CASSQEIRATNEKLFF. CDR3 coding DNA: TGTGCCAGCAGCCAAGAGATCAGGGCAACTAATGAAAAACTGTTTTTT. Using reference TRBV3-1 and TRBJ1-4 for the parts outside the CDR3, the full variable domain is DTAVSQTPKYLVTQMGNDKSIKCEQNLGHDTMYWYKQDSKKFLKIMFSYNNKELIINETVPNRFSPKSPDKAHLNLHINSLELGDSAVYFCASSQEIRATNEKLFFGSGTQLSVL.